These 3 T cell receptor beta chains were sequenced from one sample in a study of blood T cell repertoires in COVID-19. Only in-frame clones appear in the TCRdb table, and some are missing; sequencing was by immunoSEQ multiplex PCR. This table holds nearly 250,000 clones, almost 85% found once. Sequencing was performed on peripheral blood. These TCRs come from a woman older than 75 with acute or convalescent COVID-19.

The V and J genes are TRBV5-4 and TRBJ1-1, with D perhaps matching TRBD1 (6 bases). The V and J ends lost 4 bases and 2 bases respectively, with 12 bases between them. This CDR3 has 14 residues. Germline values: CDR1 SGHNT, CDR2 YYREEE (reference sequence). The CDR3 nucleotides read TGTGCCAGCAGCCCTCCAGGGGTTAACACTGAAGCTTTCTTT. Translated: CASSPPGVNTEAFF.

The rearrangement uses TRBV6-6 and TRBJ1-1; possibly TRBD1 for D (6 bases). Trimming removed 6 bases from V and 2 bases from J, with 13 bases in between. Germline CDR1 and CDR2: MNHNY and SVGAGI (reference sequence). The CDR3 spans 14 residues. The CDR3 loop reads CASSEGHLNTEAFF. DNA of the CDR3: TGTGCCAGCAGCGAGGGACATCTAAACACTGAAGCTTTCTTT.

This chain connects TRBV5-5 to TRBJ1-6; D gene ambiguous. The CDR3 runs to 14 residues. Germline V gives CDR1 SGHKS, CDR2 YYEKEE (reference sequence). V shed 0 bases and J shed 6 bases, with 7 bases lying between them. The CDR3 sequence: CASSLARSNSPLHF. Here the CDR3 DNA reads TGTGCCAGCAGCTTGGCCAGGTCTAATTCACCCCTCCACTTT.